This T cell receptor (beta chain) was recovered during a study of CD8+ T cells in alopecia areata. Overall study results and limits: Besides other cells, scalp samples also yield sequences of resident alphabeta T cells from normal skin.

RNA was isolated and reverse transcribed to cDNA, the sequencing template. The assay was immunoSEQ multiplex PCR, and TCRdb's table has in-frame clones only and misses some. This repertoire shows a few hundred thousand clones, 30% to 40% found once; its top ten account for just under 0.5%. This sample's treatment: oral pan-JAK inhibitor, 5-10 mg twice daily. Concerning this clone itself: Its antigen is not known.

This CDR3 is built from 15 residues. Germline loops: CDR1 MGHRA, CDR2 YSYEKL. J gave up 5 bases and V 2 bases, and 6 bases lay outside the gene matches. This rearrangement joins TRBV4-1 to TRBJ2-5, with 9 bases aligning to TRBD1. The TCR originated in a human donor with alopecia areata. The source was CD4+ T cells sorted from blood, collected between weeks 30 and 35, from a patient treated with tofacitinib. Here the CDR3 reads CASSQTGTGPETQYF. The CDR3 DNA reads TGCGCCAGCAGCCAAACCGGGACAGGGCCCGAGACCCAGTACTTC.